Listed below are T cell receptor beta chains from one sample, sequenced in a study of Ad26.COV2.S vaccination and SARS-CoV-2 variants. Repertoires were generated with immunoSEQ multiplex PCR, while TCRdb's copy carries only in-frame clones and drops some. The sample includes approximately 480,000 clones, 87% of them seen just once. The sample in question was peripheral blood, obtained in a trial of Ad26.COV2.S vaccine versus placebo. These receptors came from a person between 18 and 65 years old who received the Ad26.COV2.S COVID-19 vaccine or a placebo. The CDR3 runs from the conserved cysteine through the conserved F or W. A D gene is named only where the DNA matches it firmly. Clone size, where shown, is once, few, many, or a class for clones that have expanded.

clone size	D gene	V gene	J gene	CDR3 DNA	CDR3 protein
-	-	TRBV18	TRBJ2-5	TGTGCCAGCTCACCATTACCAGCTCAAGAGACCCAGTACTTC	CASSPLPAQETQYF
-	TRBD1	TRBV28	TRBJ1-6	TGTGCCAGCAGCCGGGGACAGTCCGATAATTCACCCCTCCACTTT	CASSRGQSDNSPLHF
-	TRBD1	TRBV5-6	TRBJ2-1	TGTGCCAGCAGCACCGGGACAGGGGGCTTCCTACAGCAGTTCTTC	CASSTGTGGFLQQFF
-	-	TRBV5-5	TRBJ2-6	TGTGCCAGCAGTCAGCCTCTTTTATCTGGGGCCAACGTCCTGACTTTC	CASSQPLLSGANVLTF
-	-	TRBV11-2	TRBJ2-7	TGTGCCAGCAGCTTAGCGGGGGGTCGACAGGGTAGTAAGCAGTACTTC	CASSLAGGRQGSKQYF
-	-	TRBV30	TRBJ1-4	TGTGCCTGGAGTCAGACACCGGAGAGGTTTTTT	CAWSQTPERFF
-	TRBD2	TRBV5-5	TRBJ2-7	TGTGCCAGTACCATTGCTAGCGGGAGTGCTACCCCCTACGAGCAGTACTTC	CASTIASGSATPYEQYF
-	-	TRBV19	TRBJ2-7	TGTGCCAGTAGTAGGGCCGAGCAGTACTTC	CASSRAEQYF
-	-	TRBV2	TRBJ2-7	TGTGCCAGCAACAGACTGGCGCAGGGAGTCGAGCAGTACTTC	CASNRLAQGVEQYF
-	TRBD1	TRBV2	TRBJ2-7	TGTGCCAGCAGTGATAGAGGGGGCTACTACGAGCAGTACTTC	CASSDRGGYYEQYF
-	TRBD2	TRBV7-9	TRBJ2-1	TGTGCCAGCATCCCTCGGGGGACTAGCGGGAAGTATGAGCAGTTCTTC	CASIPRGTSGKYEQFF
-	TRBD2	TRBV7-8	TRBJ2-7	TGTGCCAGCAGCCCCGTTGCTAGCGGGACCGGGCTGAACGAGCAGTACTTC	CASSPVASGTGLNEQYF
-	-	TRBV6-5	TRBJ2-1	TGTGCCAGCAGCCTCGTCCCAGGGGTAAATGAGCAGTTCTTC	CASSLVPGVNEQFF
-	TRBD2	TRBV7-9	TRBJ2-2	TGTGCCAGCGACTCCCGGGGGACTAGCAGGGTCGGGGAGCTGTTTTTT	CASDSRGTSRVGELFF
-	-	TRBV9	TRBJ1-1	TGTGCCAGCAGCGTCGGGGGATCCCTAAACACTGAAGCTTTCTTT	CASSVGGSLNTEAFF
-	-	TRBV6-5	TRBJ1-5	TGTGCCAGCAGCCCGATTAGCAATCAGCCCCAGCATTTT	CASSPISNQPQHF
-	-	TRBV30	TRBJ1-2	TGTGCCTGGAAGGGGACCAACTATGGCTACACCTTC	CAWKGTNYGYTF
-	TRBD2	TRBV3-1/TRBV3-2	TRBJ2-1	TGTGCCAGCAGCCAAGATCTCGGGGGAGGGCCAATAAATGAGCAGTTCTTC	CASSQDLGGGPINEQFF
-	-	TRBV9	TRBJ2-7	TGTGCCAGCAGCGTAGGAGGGACCCCCGGCACGTCCTACGAGCAGTACTTC	CASSVGGTPGTSYEQYF
-	-	TRBV6-6	TRBJ2-7	TGTGCCAGCAGTCCCCGCCGGGGCGGGACGAGCTCCTACGAGCAGTACTTC	CASSPRRGGTSSYEQYF
-	-	TRBV4-2	TRBJ1-1	TGTGCCAGCAGCCAAGTCCTGAACACTGAAGCTTTCTTT	CASSQVLNTEAFF
-	TRBD1	TRBV5-6	TRBJ2-1	TGTGCCAGCAGCTTGGCCGGTGCAGGGGGCCTCAATGAGCAGTTCTTC	CASSLAGAGGLNEQFF
-	-	TRBV12-3/TRBV12-4	TRBJ1-1	TGTGCCAGCCCAGGACCGAACACTGAAGCTTTCTTT	CASPGPNTEAFF
-	-	TRBV2	TRBJ2-7	TGCCTATTACCCGACAGGACCCGATACGAGCAGTACTTC	CLLPDRTRYEQYF
-	-	TRBV6-5	TRBJ1-1	TGTGCCAGCAGCCAAATTCCTTCGAACACTGAAGCTTTCTTT	CASSQIPSNTEAFF
-	TRBD1	TRBV4-3	TRBJ2-5	TGCGCCAGCAGCCAAGATAACAGGGGACAAGAGACCCAGTACTTC	CASSQDNRGQETQYF
-	TRBD1	TRBV19	TRBJ2-6	TGTGCCACCCTAGCGGCTGGGACAGGGCGCTCTGGGGCCAACGTCCTGACTTTC	CATLAAGTGRSGANVLTF
-	-	TRBV28	TRBJ2-7	TGTGCCAGCAGCCCTCAAATCCCGGGACAAGACGAAACATCCTACGAGCAGTACTTC	CASSPQIPGQDETSYEQYF
few	TRBD2	TRBV15	TRBJ2-1	TGTGCCACCAACTCCCGGCTGGCGGGAGGAGATGAGCAGTTCTTC	CATNSRLAGGDEQFF
-	-	TRBV28	TRBJ2-3	TGTGCCAGCAGTTTATTATCCTTTCACCAGATCACAGATACGCAGTATTTT	CASSLLSFHQITDTQYF
-	TRBD1	TRBV9	TRBJ2-7	TGTGCCAGCAGCGTTGAACAGGGGGCGACCTACGAGCAGTACTTC	CASSVEQGATYEQYF
-	-	TRBV5-5	TRBJ1-2	TGTGCCAGCAGCGAACGACCTAGCAGTACTAACCTCTATGGCTACACCTTC	CASSERPSSTNLYGYTF
-	TRBD2	TRBV4-1	TRBJ2-7	TGCGCCAGCAGCCGAACCATCTGGAGGGGCGGGGGGTCCTACGAGCAGTACTTC	CASSRTIWRGGGSYEQYF
-	-	TRBV27	TRBJ2-1	TGTGCCAGCAGTTTATCTAGAGGCAATGAGCAGTTCTTC	CASSLSRGNEQFF
-	-	TRBV2	TRBJ1-1	TGTGCCAGCAGTGTTGGACAGTTTGAAGCTTTCTTT	CASSVGQFEAFF
-	TRBD1	TRBV5-1	TRBJ1-1	TGCGCCAGCAGCTTGGACAGGGGGACCACTGAAGCTTTCTTT	CASSLDRGTTEAFF
-	TRBD2	TRBV19	TRBJ2-7	TGTGCCAGTCGTGGCGTGGCTAGCGGGAGTGACGAGCAGTACTTC	CASRGVASGSDEQYF
-	TRBD1	TRBV20-1	TRBJ2-3	TGCAGTGCTAGTGAACCAGGGGGCTCTACAGATACGCAGTATTTT	CSASEPGGSTDTQYF
-	TRBD1	TRBV19	TRBJ1-1	TGTGCCAGTAGGACGGGACAGGGGGACTCTGAAGCTTTCTTT	CASRTGQGDSEAFF
-	TRBD2	TRBV5-1	TRBJ2-4	TGCGCCAGCAGCTCCTTCACTAGCGGGACCAAAAACATTCAGTACTTC	CASSSFTSGTKNIQYF
-	-	TRBV30	TRBJ2-4	TGTGCCTGGAGTGTAGGCGCAGCCAAAAACATTCAGTACTTC	CAWSVGAAKNIQYF
-	TRBD2	TRBV5-4	TRBJ2-1	TGTGCCAGCAGCTTAGTAGCGGGAGGAATCAATGAGCAGTTCTTC	CASSLVAGGINEQFF
-	-	TRBV4-2	TRBJ1-1	TGTGCCAGCAGCCCTGTTCCGAACACTGAAGCTTTCTTT	CASSPVPNTEAFF
-	-	TRBV15	TRBJ2-7	TGTGCCACCAGCAGAGATCCGGGGCAGGGCTACGAGCAGTACTTC	CATSRDPGQGYEQYF